This TCR beta chain came from a study of blood T cell repertoires in COVID-19. Across the whole study: T cells, B-cell-depleted T cells, or PBMCs provided the cDNA or gDNA that served as material.

Profiling relied on immunoSEQ multiplex PCR, and the TCRdb table lists in-frame clones only, not all of them. The table records 300,000 to 500,000 clones, around 90% of them present only once. Germline CDR1 KGHSH, CDR2 LQKENI. V lost 3 bases, J lost 5 bases, and 16 bases lay in between. The CDR3 loop spans 15 amino acids. This sequence joins TRBV18 and TRBJ1-1; tentatively, D is TRBD1 (6 bases). This TCR derives from a woman between 40 and 50 years old with acute COVID-19. Sequenced material: PBMCs or T cells enriched from blood (not recorded which). The CDR3 nucleotides read TGTGCCAGCTCACCGGGGGCAGGGCCGGAAACTGAAGCTTTCTTT. Encoded protein: CASSPGAGPETEAFF.